A single sample is the source of the 16 T cell receptor beta chains below, sequenced in a study of blood T cell repertoires in COVID-19. Profiling relied on immunoSEQ multiplex PCR, and the TCRdb table lists in-frame clones only, not all of them. The data hold 250,000 or so clones, with about 90% observed a single time. Sequencing used peripheral blood. Every receptor here comes from an older woman with COVID-19, enrolled during active disease.

The chain uses TRBV24-1 and TRBJ2-7; 8 bases are shared with TRBD1. The CDR3 is made up of 15 amino acids. Germline V gene lookup returns CDR1 KGHDR and CDR2 SFDVKD. With V trimmed by 8 bases and J by 0 bases, 8 bases remained unmatched. The CDR3 reads CATISTGDSSYEQYF. The CDR3 DNA follows: TGTGCCACCATTTCGACAGGGGACTCCTCCTACGAGCAGTACTTC.

This sequence joins TRBV4-3 and TRBJ1-1; the D gene is possibly TRBD1 (6 bases). Germline V CDR1 and CDR2: LGHNA, YSLEER. V was pared by 4 bases and J by 0 bases, with 12 bases between. This CDR3 has 15 amino acids. Written as DNA, the CDR3 is TGCGCCAGCAGCCTGGGACAAGCTCTGAACACTGAAGCTTTCTTT. This gives the protein CASSLGQALNTEAFF.

The rearrangement links TRBV6-6 to TRBJ2-1, with a possible D match to TRBD1 (5 bases). Trimming stripped 6 bases from V and 4 bases from J, with 7 bases between. The V gene's germline CDR1 is MNHNY and CDR2 SVGAGI (reference sequence). The CDR3 length is 12 residues. CDR3 in DNA: TGTGCCAGCAGCGACAGATACAATGAGCAGTTCTTC. Amino acid sequence: CASSDRYNEQFF.

There are a few counts of this clone. The chain uses TRBV5-6 and TRBJ1-4; D is undetermined. Trimming removed 4 bases from V and 0 bases from J, with 10 bases in between. This CDR3 has 15 residues. Germline CDR1 is SGHDT and CDR2 is YYEEEE. CDR3 sequence: CASSVRRATNEKLFF. The DNA for the CDR3 is TGTGCCAGCAGCGTGAGACGGGCAACTAATGAAAAACTGTTTTTT.

A note on this clone: Relative to the germline gene, one junction end is altered; a read error may explain this. Here the CDR3 reads CASSLFARGLSPLHF. DNA for the CDR3: TGTGCCAGCAGCTTATTCGCCAGGGGGCTTTCACCTCTCCACTTT. The chain is built from TRBV7-9 and TRBJ1-6; 8 positions agree with TRBD1. The CDR3 contains 15 residues. Germline V lookup: CDR1 SEHNR, CDR2 FQNEAQ (reference sequence).

The chain links TRBV19 to TRBJ1-1, with D unclear. This CDR3 spans 13 amino acids. The germline V gene has CDR1 LNHDA and CDR2 SQIVND (reference sequence). V was trimmed by 6 bases and J by 11 bases, leaving 19 bases between them. CDR3 protein: CASSDEKRAGAFF. The CDR3 region has the DNA TGTGCCAGTAGCGACGAAAAAAGGGCGGGGGCTTTCTTT.

The genes are TRBV6-2 or TRBV6-3 and TRBJ1-5, with 8 bases lining up with TRBD1. After removal of 4 bases from V and 4 bases from J, the junction contained 9 bases not matched to a gene. CDR1 MNHEY and CDR2 SVGEGT come from the germline V gene. The CDR3 is made up of 16 amino acids. The CDR3 spells CASSFGTGGRNQPQHF. CDR3 DNA sequence: TGTGCCAGCAGTTTCGGCACAGGGGGTAGGAATCAGCCCCAGCATTTT.

The V and J genes are TRBV28 and TRBJ1-5; the D gene is possibly TRBD1 (6 bases). V lost 6 bases and J lost 7, with 19 bases in between. Germline assignment: CDR1 MDHEN and CDR2 SYDVKM. CDR3 length equals 15 residues. In DNA form, the CDR3 reads TGTGCCAGCAGCTCGGGGGGCCAGGGAGGCCAGCCCCAGCATTTT. This gives the protein CASSSGGQGGQPQHF.

This clone was counted once. The rearrangement joins TRBV4-3 to TRBJ2-1; 7 bases line up with TRBD2. Trimming removed 4 bases from V and 7 bases from J; junction bases left unmatched: 4. CDR1 LGHNA and CDR2 YSLEER come from the germline V gene. The CDR3 is 13 amino acids. CDR3 DNA: TGCGCCAGCAGCCCCGAGCGGGGTAATGAGCAGTTCTTC. Translated, it gives CASSPERGNEQFF.

The genes are TRBV6-5 and TRBJ2-1; 10 bases are a match to TRBD2. This CDR3 has 16 residues. V was clipped by 0 bases and J by 8 bases; unmatched bases: 7. Germline CDR1 is MNHEY and CDR2 is SVGAGI. The CDR3 region is CASSYSIAGGVDEQFF. The CDR3 bases are TGTGCCAGCAGTTACTCAATAGCGGGGGGTGTCGATGAGCAGTTCTTC.

This chain uses TRBV5-6 with TRBJ1-4; 12 bases match TRBD1. With V trimmed by 4 bases and J by 7 bases, 8 bases remained unmatched. The CDR3 length is 16 residues. From germline, CDR1 is SGHDT and CDR2 YYEEEE. CDR3: CASSLYRDRGLEKLFF. The CDR3 bases are TGTGCCAGCAGCCTCTATAGGGACAGGGGGCTTGAAAAACTGTTTTTT.

The chain is built from TRBV9 and TRBJ1-1; no reliable D call. The CDR3 extends over 21 amino acids. Trimming removed 0 bases from V and 0 bases from J, with 27 bases in between. CDR1 SGDLS and CDR2 YYNGEE come from the germline V gene. The CDR3 DNA is TGTGCCAGCAGCGTAGTCGCCCCTGGCATTGGTGCAGATATTATGAACACTGAAGCTTTCTTT. It codes for CASSVVAPGIGADIMNTEAFF.

This chain's CDR3 is CASSLAQGALGEQFF. DNA for the CDR3: TGCGCCAGCAGCTTGGCGCAGGGGGCCCTCGGTGAGCAGTTCTTC. The V and J genes are TRBV5-1 and TRBJ2-1, with 8 bases that match TRBD1. This CDR3 is built from 15 residues. V was clipped by 0 bases and J by 9 bases; unmatched bases: 8. The germline V gene has CDR1 SGHRS and CDR2 YFSETQ.

V usage is TRBV6-1 and J usage is TRBJ1-5; D perhaps matches TRBD1 (6 bases). Trimming took 0 bases from V and 5 from J, leaving 14 bases between them. Looked up from germline, CDR1 is MNHNS and CDR2 is SASEGT. The CDR3 contains 16 residues. The CDR3 loop reads CASSEALGGAYQPQHF. DNA of the CDR3: TGTGCCAGCAGTGAAGCTTTAGGGGGGGCATATCAGCCCCAGCATTTT.

DNA of the CDR3: TGCGCCAGCAGCTTGGGGGCCTGGGGAGTAAACACTGAAGCTTTCTTT. It specifies CASSLGAWGVNTEAFF. The chain joins TRBV5-1 to TRBJ1-1; D is unclear. The CDR3 extends over 16 amino acids. Trimming removed 0 bases from V and 2 bases from J, with 14 bases in between. Germline V lookup: CDR1 SGHRS, CDR2 YFSETQ. Drawing the rest from reference TRBV5-1 and TRBJ1-1, the complete variable domain is KAGVTQTPRYLIKTRGQQVTLSCSPISGHRSVSWYQQTPGQGLQFLFEYFSETQRNKGNFPGRFSGRQFSNSRSEMNVSTLELGDSALYLCASSLGAWGVNTEAFFGQGTRLTVV.

The table lists this clone with a count of one. The J gene is TRBJ2-3, the V gene TRBV2; the D is unclear. The length of the CDR3 is 14 residues. Germline values: CDR1 SNHLY, CDR2 FYNNEI. V dropped 6 bases and J dropped 4 bases, with 14 bases sitting between them. The CDR3: CASSSARRADTQYF. CDR3 sequence (DNA): TGTGCCAGCAGCAGCGCTAGGAGAGCAGATACGCAGTATTTT.